The source of this TCR beta chain is a study of blood T cell repertoires in COVID-19. Looking at the study overall: Some COVID-19 samples were acute and others convalescent; all came from the United States, Italy and Spain. The analysed material was cDNA or gDNA that came from T cells, B-cell-depleted T cells, or PBMCs.

The method was immunoSEQ multiplex PCR; TCRdb's version includes in-frame clones alone and lacks a portion of them. The repertoire holds under 95,000 clones, with around nine tenths as singletons. Per the germline V gene, CDR1 is LNHDA and CDR2 is SQIVND (reference sequence). J gave up 5 bases and V 5 bases, and 12 bases lay outside the gene matches. This CDR3 region has 16 residues. The rearrangement links TRBV19 to TRBJ2-5; TRBD2 agrees at 9 bases. Sequencing input: peripheral blood. This TCR was recovered from a man aged 55 to 69 with acute or convalescent COVID-19. The CDR3 reads CASSSTWAGGEETQYF. The CDR3 DNA sequence: TGTGCCAGTAGTTCCACCTGGGCGGGGGGGGAGGAGACCCAGTACTTC. Complete variable domain (other parts from reference TRBV19 and TRBJ2-5): DGGITQSPKYLFRKEGQNVTLSCEQNLNHDAMYWYRQDPGQGLRLIYYSQIVNDFQKGDIAEGYSVSREKKESFPLTVTSAQKNPTAFYLCASSSTWAGGEETQYFGPGTRLLVL.